The 6 T cell receptor beta chains reported below all come from one sample, sequenced in a study of cytomegalovirus exposure and HLA in healthy donors. The PCR used 60 Vbeta and 13 Jbeta primers. Measured with immunoSEQ multiplex PCR; TCRdb has only the in-frame clones, and not every one. The profile shows around 110,000 clones, around 84% of them singletons. The sequencing input was PBMCs. These receptors originate from a man in his thirties or forties in good health and CMV-seropositive.

This chain links TRBV7-9 with TRBJ1-4; D not resolved. The germline CDR1 and CDR2 sequences are SEHNR and FQNEAQ (reference sequence). This CDR3 spans 15 amino acids. The germline V and J ends were trimmed by 0 bases and 5 bases, with 10 bases remaining between them. DNA for the CDR3: TGTGCCAGCAGCTTAGCGACGGGATCGAATGAAAAACTGTTTTTT. Its protein is CASSLATGSNEKLFF.

The count of this clone is one. The chain couples TRBV5-6 to TRBJ2-7, with a tentative D call TRBD1 (5 bases). V gave up 0 bases and J gave up 1 base, with 11 bases separating them. The V gene's germline CDR1 is SGHDT and CDR2 YYEEEE. The CDR3 consists of 15 residues. The CDR3 is CASSLAGRASYEQYV. The CDR3 DNA is TGTGCCAGCAGCTTGGCAGGCAGGGCATCCTACGAGCAGTACGTC.

The rearrangement links TRBV9 to TRBJ2-2; 9 nucleotides match TRBD1. Germline V gene sequence: CDR1 SGDLS, CDR2 YYNGEE. Trimming cost V 3 bases and J 3 bases; bases outside gene matches: 3. The CDR3 has 15 residues. This CDR3 reads CASSARQGDTGELFF. CDR3 coding DNA: TGTGCCAGCAGCGCAAGACAGGGGGACACCGGGGAGCTGTTTTTT.

This clone showed up just once. The CDR3 DNA reads as TGCGCCAGCAGCTTGCAGCCGGGGCGGAGGGACACCATATATTTT. This translates into CASSLQPGRRDTIYF. The V and J genes are TRBV5-1 and TRBJ1-3, with D perhaps TRBD1 (5 bases). CDR1 is SGHRS, CDR2 YFSETQ, per germline. V lost 1 base to trimming and J lost 8 bases, with 16 bases between them. This CDR3 region has 15 residues.

The chain couples TRBV5-1 to TRBJ1-4; perhaps TRBD1 as D (6 bases). Trimming stripped 4 bases from V and 4 bases from J, with 14 bases between. The CDR3 is made up of 15 amino acids. Germline V gene lookup returns CDR1 SGHRS and CDR2 YFSETQ. The CDR3 reads CASSAYRADNEKLFF. Here the CDR3 DNA reads TGCGCCAGCAGCGCCTACAGGGCCGATAATGAAAAACTGTTTTTT. The full variable domain, with the rest looked up from reference TRBV5-1 and TRBJ1-4, is KAGVTQTPRYLIKTRGQQVTLSCSPISGHRSVSWYQQTPGQGLQFLFEYFSETQRNKGNFPGRFSGRQFSNSRSEMNVSTLELGDSALYLCASSAYRADNEKLFFGSGTQLSVL.

This chain uses TRBV6-5 with TRBJ2-2; TRBD2 is a possible D gene (6 bases). The CDR3 contains 13 residues. V gave up 6 bases and J gave up 3 bases, with 8 bases separating them. Germline V gene lookup returns CDR1 MNHEY and CDR2 SVGAGI. The CDR3 coding sequence is TGTGCCAGCAGGGGGGGTTACACCGGGGAGCTGTTTTTT. Its protein is CASRGGYTGELFF.